The 25 T cell receptor beta chains presented below share a single source sample, sequenced in a study of blood T cell repertoires in COVID-19. This table comes from immunoSEQ multiplex PCR, and its TCRdb copy is limited to in-frame clones, with some not included. This table holds 78,000 or so clones, around four fifths found once. Specimen: peripheral blood. The receptors come from a human donor in a cohort sampled during active COVID-19.

This chain uses TRBV7-8 with TRBJ2-7; 11 bases line up with TRBD2. J was trimmed by 1 base and V by 5 bases; bases with no gene match: 10. Germline values: CDR1 SGHVS, CDR2 FQNEAQ. The CDR3 has 17 residues. CDR3 bases: TGTGCCAGCAGCATGGCCTTACTAGCGGGAGATTCCTACGAGCAGTACTTC. Protein sequence: CASSMALLAGDSYEQYF. Combining the CDR3 with reference TRBV7-8 and TRBJ2-7 gives the whole variable domain GAGVSQSPRYKVAKRGQDVALRCDPISGHVSLFWYQQALGQGPEFLTYFQNEAQLDKSGLPSDRFFAERPEGSVSTLKIQRTQQEDSAVYLCASSMALLAGDSYEQYFGPGTRLTVT.

The table lists this clone with many counts. This chain uses TRBV5-1 with TRBJ2-5; 7 bases line up with TRBD1. The CDR3 consists of 15 residues. Germline V gives CDR1 SGHRS, CDR2 YFSETQ. With V trimmed by 3 bases and J by 0 bases, 5 bases remained unmatched. CDR3 in amino acids: CASSSPDRDQETQYF. The CDR3 region has the DNA TGCGCCAGCAGCTCCCCCGACAGGGACCAAGAGACCCAGTACTTC.

V usage is TRBV3-1 (or the pseudogene TRBV3-2) and J usage is TRBJ1-2; 7 bases fit TRBD1. The V gene end was trimmed by 0 bases and the J gene end by 6 bases; junction bases not matched to a gene: 4. CDR1 and CDR2 (germline): LGHDT, YNNKEL (reference sequence). The CDR3 has 14 residues. The CDR3 nucleotides read TGTGCCAGCAGCCAAGACGCAGGGGGGAATGGCTACACCTTC. Amino acids: CASSQDAGGNGYTF.

In its sample, this clone was seen a few times. The chain employs TRBV19 and TRBJ2-2, with TRBD1 identical over 8 bases. This CDR3 spans 16 amino acids. Germline assignment: CDR1 LNHDA and CDR2 SQIVND (reference sequence). Trimming took 6 bases from V and 4 from J; bases not matched to a gene: 10. CDR3 in amino acids: CASSLGQGRGTGELFF. DNA of the CDR3: TGTGCCAGTAGCCTCGGACAGGGTCGAGGCACCGGGGAGCTGTTTTTT.

This chain uses TRBV7-2 with TRBJ2-1; tentatively, D is TRBD1 (7 bases). The CDR3 loop spans 15 amino acids. Germline CDR1 SGHTA, CDR2 FQGNSA. The V gene lost 2 bases and the J gene lost 4 bases, with 12 bases spanning the gap. CDR3 loop: CASSLTGDFYNEQFF. Written as DNA, the CDR3 is TGTGCCAGCAGCTTAACAGGGGACTTTTACAATGAGCAGTTCTTC.

The chain is built from TRBV5-1 and TRBJ2-2; 13 positions agree with TRBD2. V lost 3 bases to trimming and J lost 4 bases; unmatched junction nucleotides: 3. Germline values: CDR1 SGHRS, CDR2 YFSETQ. The CDR3 is made up of 16 amino acids. The CDR3 loop is CASSYRTSGGTGELFF. The CDR3 DNA sequence: TGCGCCAGCAGCTATCGGACTAGCGGGGGCACCGGGGAGCTGTTTTTT.

In this sample, this clone turned up once. This chain uses TRBV11-2 with TRBJ2-1; D is ambiguous. This CDR3 region has 16 residues. Between the trimmed V and J ends, which lost 1 base and 6 bases, there was a span of 16 bases. Germline-derived CDR1 and CDR2 are SGHAT and FQNNGV. CDR3 in amino acids: CASSLGVGSSGNEQFF. DNA for the CDR3: TGTGCCAGCAGCTTAGGGGTCGGGTCTTCCGGCAATGAGCAGTTCTTC.

The sample holds a few counts of this clone. In nucleotides, the CDR3 is TGTGCCAGCAGCCCCCTTCAGGGGCGCCCAGCCAATGAGCAGTTCTTC. It translates to CASSPLQGRPANEQFF. This chain uses TRBV14 with TRBJ2-1; D perhaps matches TRBD1 (6 bases). Germline CDR1 reads SGHDN; CDR2 reads FVKESK. The CDR3 covers 16 residues. Trimming took 4 bases from V and 6 from J, leaving 19 bases between them.

The rearrangement uses TRBV6-5 and TRBJ2-5; TRBD1 agrees at 7 bases. The CDR3 contains 14 residues. Per germline, CDR1 MNHEY and CDR2 SVGAGI. V lost 5 bases, J lost 7 bases, and 10 bases stayed unmatched. The CDR3 loop reads CASSPRQGPGTQYF. In nucleotides, the CDR3 is TGTGCCAGCAGTCCCCGACAGGGCCCGGGGACCCAGTACTTC.

This clone was seen only once. CDR3 bases: TGTGCCAGCAGCCCCCCCGGACAGGGGAACACTGAAGCTTTCTTT. Translation: CASSPPGQGNTEAFF. The chain uses TRBV6-2 or TRBV6-3 and TRBJ1-1, with 8 positions matching TRBD1. The CDR3 has 15 amino acids. After removal of 6 bases from V and 1 base from J, the junction contained 7 bases not matched to a gene. The germline CDR1 and CDR2 sequences are MNHEY and SVGEGT.

The chain joins TRBV19 to TRBJ2-7, with 11 bases fitting TRBD1. J was trimmed by 3 bases and V by 5 bases; bases with no gene match: 6. CDR1 is LNHDA and CDR2 is SQIVND in the germline V gene (reference sequence). The CDR3 covers 15 residues. For the CDR3, the DNA is TGTGCCAGTAGTCAGGGACAGGGGGTGAACTACGAGCAGTACTTC. It codes for CASSQGQGVNYEQYF.

This chain connects TRBV7-9 to TRBJ2-1; 8 nucleotides line up with TRBD2. Trimming at V came to 7 bases and at J to 4 bases, leaving 9 bases not matched to a gene. This CDR3 comprises 15 residues. Germline V CDR1 and CDR2: SEHNR, FQNEAQ (reference sequence). The CDR3 coding sequence is TGTGCCAGCACCAAAGCCAGCGGGGGTTACAATGAGCAGTTCTTC. Its translation is CASTKASGGYNEQFF.

This chain uses TRBV19 with TRBJ1-4; no clear D. Trimming took off 3 bases at V and 5 bases at J, with 10 bases between the two ends. The CDR3 is 14 residues long. Germline V gives CDR1 LNHDA, CDR2 SQIVND (reference sequence). The CDR3 DNA reads as TGTGCCAGTAGTATGGCCAGGAAGAATGAAAAACTGTTTTTT. Protein: CASSMARKNEKLFF.

The chain recombines TRBV27 with TRBJ2-6; 7 positions match TRBD2. V lost 6 bases, J lost 9 bases, and 11 bases stayed unmatched. The CDR3 loop spans 15 amino acids. The germline CDR1 and CDR2 sequences are MNHEY and SMNVEV (reference sequence). This chain's CDR3 is CASSPYGGGGNVLTF. DNA of the CDR3: TGTGCCAGCAGCCCTTATGGGGGGGGAGGCAACGTCCTGACTTTC.

The chain has TRBV28 and TRBJ2-1, with D maybe TRBD2 (6 bases). The CDR3 totals 16 residues. Trimming left V 5 bases short and J 0 bases short, with 14 bases between. Per the germline V gene, CDR1 is MDHEN and CDR2 is SYDVKM. CDR3 nucleotides: TGTGCCAGCAGTCCCTTCCGGCGGGGCTCCTACAATGAGCAGTTCTTC. It yields the protein CASSPFRRGSYNEQFF.

The chain recombines TRBV9 with TRBJ2-7; D is possibly TRBD2 (6 bases). CDR1 SGDLS and CDR2 YYNGEE come from the germline V gene. Deletions cut 0 bases from V and 3 bases from J, with 13 bases between. CDR3 length equals 15 residues. The CDR3 nucleotides are TGTGCCAGCAGCGTAGGGGGGGAATTAGACTACGAGCAGTACTTC. It codes for CASSVGGELDYEQYF.

The gene calls are TRBV7-9 and TRBJ1-1; weak D call: TRBD1 (5 bases). Trimming cost V 0 bases and J 4 bases, with 12 bases left between them. Germline CDR1 and CDR2: SEHNR and FQNEAQ (reference sequence). The CDR3 has 15 residues. The CDR3 loop is CASSLAVSQGTEAFF. The DNA of the CDR3 is TGTGCCAGCAGCTTAGCGGTCAGCCAGGGCACTGAAGCTTTCTTT.

The chain's CDR3 is CASSVAGSGALRNEQYF. CDR3 DNA: TGTGCCAGCAGCGTAGCCGGTAGCGGGGCCTTAAGGAACGAGCAGTACTTC. The V gene is TRBV9, the J gene TRBJ2-7; 8 bases are a match to TRBD2. This CDR3 has 17 residues. V was pared by 0 bases and J by 5 bases, with 13 bases of the junction left unmatched. Germline CDR1 and CDR2: SGDLS and YYNGEE.

CDR3 in DNA: TGTGCCAGCAGTCAAACTCCGGGACAGGTTTTCTCTGGGGCCAACGTCCTGACTTTC. Its translation: CASSQTPGQVFSGANVLTF. This rearrangement joins TRBV27 to TRBJ2-6; TRBD1 matches 8 bases. Germline V gene data show CDR1 as MNHEY and CDR2 as SMNVEV (reference sequence). Trimming took 5 bases from V and 0 from J; bases not matched to a gene: 12. This CDR3 region has 19 residues.

J is TRBJ1-5 and V is TRBV10-2, with TRBD1 identical over 8 bases. Unmatched junction bases numbered 8, after V lost 3 bases and J lost 1 base. CDR1 is WSHSY and CDR2 is SAAADI in the germline V gene. The CDR3 is 17 amino acids. The CDR3 DNA is TGCGCCAGCAGTGACGTCCGGACAGGGTTAAGCAATCAGCCCCAGCATTTT. It yields the protein CASSDVRTGLSNQPQHF.

The V gene is TRBV5-1, the J gene TRBJ2-7; no clear D. Looked up from germline, CDR1 is SGHRS and CDR2 is YFSETQ. The V end lost 0 bases, the J end lost 0 bases, and 7 bases lay between the germline ends. The CDR3 extends over 14 amino acids. This chain's CDR3 is CASSLGMSSYEQYF. CDR3 bases: TGCGCCAGCAGCTTGGGCATGAGCTCCTACGAGCAGTACTTC.

Details on this clone: Other DNA sequences in this sample translate to the same CDR3. The J gene is TRBJ1-1, the V gene TRBV12-3 or TRBV12-4; D unresolved. This CDR3 spans 12 amino acids. Trimming shortened V by 2 bases and J by 3 bases, and 4 bases separated the two germline ends. The CDR3 DNA follows: TGTGCCAGCAGTTTACGGGACACTGAAGCTTTCTTT. This sequence encodes CASSLRDTEAFF.

This clone was seen a few times. The chain has TRBV7-3 and TRBJ2-2; 16 bases align to TRBD2. The CDR3 sequence is 17 residues long. The trim removed 4 bases at V and 4 bases at J, leaving 3 bases unmatched. Looked up from germline, CDR1 is SGHTA and CDR2 is FQGTGA. The CDR3 sequence is CASSSGTSGRVTGELFF. The CDR3 DNA reads as TGTGCCAGCAGCTCCGGGACTAGCGGGAGGGTCACCGGGGAGCTGTTTTTT.

This clone has just a few counts. The chain recombines TRBV7-9 with TRBJ2-7, with 10 bases fitting TRBD1. The V gene's germline CDR1 is SEHNR and CDR2 FQNEAQ (reference sequence). The CDR3 contains 14 residues. The ends lost 3 bases at V and 5 bases at J; junction bases unmatched: 4. The CDR3 DNA reads as TGTGCCAGCAGCTTTCGGGACAGGGGCAACGAGCAGTACTTC. This gives the protein CASSFRDRGNEQYF. Drawing the rest from reference TRBV7-9 and TRBJ2-7, the complete variable domain is DTGVSQNPRHKITKRGQNVTFRCDPISEHNRLYWYRQTLGQGPEFLTYFQNEAQLEKSRLLSDRFSAERPKGSFSTLEIQRTEQGDSAMYLCASSFRDRGNEQYFGPGTRLTVT.

This clone has just one count. V gene TRBV24-1 combines with J gene TRBJ2-1; 11 bases align to TRBD2. Germline CDR1 and CDR2: KGHDR and SFDVKD. Germline trimming cut 3 bases from V and 7 bases from J; bases unmatched to any gene: 7. The CDR3 runs 16 residues. This chain's CDR3 is CATSDEIAGGLNEQFF. CDR3 in DNA: TGTGCCACCAGTGATGAAATAGCGGGAGGGTTGAATGAGCAGTTCTTC.